The 18 T cell receptor beta chains below all came from one sample that was sequenced in a study of T cells in Graves' hyperthyroidism and ophthalmopathy. Template material for amplifying TCR beta CDR3 regions consisted of RNA transcripts. The HTBI primer set drove a first-round RT-PCR of the TCR CDR3. Each CDR3 protein is one row after TCRdb ran MiXCR on the multiplex PCR reads. The data hold more than 300,000 distinct CDR3 sequences, with about 17% observed a single time. The sequenced material came from blood. These receptors came from a woman aged 30 to 39 with Graves' hyperthyroidism that later progressed to Graves' ophthalmopathy.

Of note for this clonotype: The conserved phenylalanine or tryptophan normally closing the CDR3 is absent here, so this likely arose from a read error. This rearrangement joins TRBV19 to TRBJ2-7; 10 nucleotides agree with TRBD1. Germline V gene lookup returns CDR1 LNHDA and CDR2 SQIVND (reference sequence). The CDR3 has 13 residues. V shed 4 bases and J 5 bases; nucleotides not matched to a gene: 2. CDR3 loop: CASSTTGGHEQYS. In nucleotides, the CDR3 is TGTGCCAGTAGTACGACAGGGGGCCACGAGCAGTACTCC.

This clonotype has ten or more counts. V and J are TRBV7-8 and TRBJ1-1; D ambiguous. The length of the CDR3 is 16 residues. Trimming stripped 1 base from V and 3 bases from J, with 15 bases between. CDR1 and CDR2 (germline): SGHVS, FQNEAQ. The CDR3 DNA sequence: TGTGCCAGCAGCTTAGGGTCTCTTGGTCGGGACACTGAAGCTTTCTTT. As protein: CASSLGSLGRDTEAFF.

At least ten counts were recorded for this clonotype. This sequence joins TRBV27 and TRBJ1-2; no clear D gene. The CDR3 totals 13 residues. The germline V gene encodes CDR1 MNHEY and CDR2 SMNVEV (reference sequence). V gave up 4 bases and J gave up 5 bases, with 11 bases separating them. The CDR3 is CASSYHGGYGYTF. The CDR3 region has the DNA TGTGCCAGCAGTTATCACGGAGGGTATGGCTACACCTTC.

This clonotype was observed a few times. This chain connects TRBV3-1 to TRBJ2-1; D may correspond to TRBD1 or TRBD2 (5 bases each). CDR3 length equals 14 residues. Deletions cut 1 base from V and 6 bases from J, with 10 bases between. CDR1 is LGHDT, CDR2 YNNKEL, per germline (reference sequence). CDR3 protein: CASSQVVGGNEQFF. CDR3 sequence (DNA): TGTGCCAGCAGCCAAGTGGTTGGGGGCAATGAGCAGTTCTTC.

The genes are TRBV3-1 and TRBJ2-6; TRBD1 is a possible D gene (5 bases). CDR3 size: 12 residues. V lost 8 bases to trimming and J lost 4 bases, with 6 bases between them. The V gene's germline CDR1 is LGHDT and CDR2 YNNKEL (reference sequence). For the CDR3, the DNA is TGTGCCAGCCAGGGAGGGGCCAACGTCCTGACTTTC. It codes for CASQGGANVLTF. Based on the CDR3 plus reference TRBV3-1 and TRBJ2-6, the full variable domain is DTAVSQTPKYLVTQMGNDKSIKCEQNLGHDTMYWYKQDSKKFLKIMFSYNNKELIINETVPNRFSPKSPDKAHLNLHINSLELGDSAVYFCASQGGANVLTFGAGSRLTVL.

This chain links TRBV7-9 with TRBJ2-1; 9 bases are a match to TRBD1. The CDR3 contains 13 residues. V shed 5 bases, J shed 7 bases, and the junction held 3 bases outside the gene matches. Germline CDR1 reads SEHNR; CDR2 reads FQNEAQ (reference sequence). The CDR3 sequence: CASSRQGENEQFF. In nucleotides, the CDR3 is TGTGCCAGCAGCCGACAGGGGGAAAATGAGCAGTTCTTC.

This clonotype was counted at least ten times. The genes are TRBV20-1 and TRBJ1-5; D unresolved. V was shortened by 3 bases and J by 1 base, with 4 bases between the two germline ends. Germline V gives CDR1 DFQATT, CDR2 SNEGSKA (reference sequence). This CDR3 region has 12 residues. The CDR3, as DNA: TGCAGTGCTAGGGACAGCAATCAGCCCCAGCATTTT. Its protein product is CSARDSNQPQHF.

This clonotype was counted at least ten times. The CDR3 coding sequence is TGTGCCAGCAGCTTACCCACACGGGATTCACCCCTCCACTTT. This codes for CASSLPTRDSPLHF. The chain combines TRBV11-2 with TRBJ1-6; D gene uncertain. Trimming stripped 2 bases from V and 8 bases from J, with 10 bases between. CDR1 and CDR2 (germline): SGHAT, FQNNGV. The CDR3 extends over 14 amino acids.

This clonotype has at least ten counts. The chain combines TRBV27 with TRBJ2-7, with TRBD1 matching over 8 bases. Germline V gives CDR1 MNHEY, CDR2 SMNVEV (reference sequence). The CDR3 runs to 15 residues. J gave up 0 bases and V 3 bases, and 4 bases lay outside the gene matches. CDR3 bases: TGTGCCAGCAGTTTCTCCGGGACAGGCTCCTACGAGCAGTACTTC. Protein: CASSFSGTGSYEQYF.

Ten or more counts support this clonotype. This chain links TRBV2 with TRBJ2-7; no firm D call. Trimming took 6 bases from V and 6 from J, leaving 9 bases between them. CDR1 SNHLY and CDR2 FYNNEI come from the germline V gene. CDR3 length: 11 residues. CDR3 sequence (DNA): TGTGCCAGCAGGCTACTTCTCGAGCAGTACTTC. Translating gives CASRLLLEQYF.

A few counts support this clonotype. As DNA, the CDR3 is TGCGCCAGCAGCCAAAGTCAACAGGGGGCCCAGTACTTC. This gives the protein CASSQSQQGAQYF. The chain couples TRBV5-1 to TRBJ2-5, with 8 bases matching TRBD1. The trim removed 4 bases at V and 9 bases at J, leaving 8 bases unmatched. The CDR3 runs to 13 residues. CDR1 is SGHRS, CDR2 YFSETQ, per germline.

This clonotype came up many times. V is TRBV12-3 or TRBV12-4 and J is TRBJ1-2, with D unclear. Trimming pared 4 bases from V and 8 bases from J, leaving 8 bases between. The CDR3 length is 11 residues. Written as DNA, the CDR3 is TGTGCCAGCAGTTCAGAAATGGGCTACACCTTC. Its protein product is CASSSEMGYTF.

This clonotype turned up a few times. The V call is TRBV6-1, the J call TRBJ1-1; possibly TRBD1 for D (6 bases). Germline CDR1 MNHNS, CDR2 SASEGT. CDR3 size: 14 residues. Trimming cost V 4 bases and J 4 bases, with 13 bases left between them. The CDR3 reads CASSGVGGGTEAFF. As DNA, the CDR3 is TGTGCCAGCAGTGGGGTCGGGGGCGGCACTGAAGCTTTCTTT.

This clonotype was observed a handful of times. A single base separates this from a much larger clone, so it may be a read error. V is TRBV12-3 or TRBV12-4 and J is TRBJ1-1; TRBD1 might be the D (5 bases). The CDR3 sequence is 12 residues long. As DNA, the CDR3 is TGTGCCACCCCGTACAGGTCACCTGAAGCTCTCTTT. Its protein product is CATPYRSPEALF.

The chain joins TRBV18 to TRBJ2-3, with D uncertain. The CDR3 runs to 14 residues. The germline CDR1 and CDR2 sequences are KGHSH and LQKENI. Trimming took 3 bases from V and 4 from J, leaving 11 bases between them. The CDR3 is CASSPRSDADTQYF. The CDR3, as DNA: TGTGCCAGCTCACCTAGGAGCGACGCAGATACGCAGTATTTT. Filled out from reference TRBV18 and TRBJ2-3, the complete variable domain reads NAGVMQNPRHLVRRRGQEARLRCSPMKGHSHVYWYRQLPEEGLKFMVYLQKENIIDESGMPKERFSAEFPKEGPSILRIQQVVRGDSAAYFCASSPRSDADTQYFGPGTRLTVL.

This clonotype was recorded many times. The chain is built from TRBV9 and TRBJ2-7, with D perhaps matching TRBD1 (6 bases). The CDR3 covers 16 residues. Trimming removed 0 bases at V and 2 bases at J, with 15 bases between. CDR1 is SGDLS and CDR2 is YYNGEE in the germline V gene. Here the CDR3 DNA reads TGTGCCAGCAGCGTAGATGTGGCAGGGGCGCCCTACGAGCAGTACTTC. It translates to CASSVDVAGAPYEQYF. The full variable domain, its missing parts supplied by reference TRBV9 and TRBJ2-7, is DSGVTQTPKHLITATGQRVTLRCSPRSGDLSVYWYQQSLDQGLQFLIQYYNGEERAKGNILERFSAQQFPDLHSELNLSSLELGDSALYFCASSVDVAGAPYEQYFGPGTRLTVT.

This clonotype was seen many times. This chain uses TRBV12-3 or TRBV12-4 with TRBJ1-1; D is perhaps TRBD1 (6 bases). The V end lost 6 bases, the J end lost 7 bases, and 15 bases lay between the germline ends. This CDR3 has 13 amino acids. This CDR3 reads CASSKNDRNEAFF. CDR3 DNA sequence: TGTGCCAGCAGCAAAAATGACAGGAATGAAGCTTTCTTT.

This clonotype was recorded at least ten times. The J gene is TRBJ2-1, the V gene TRBV7-9; 8 bases map to TRBD1. The CDR3 spans 16 residues. Germline CDR1 and CDR2: SEHNR and FQNEAQ (reference sequence). Germline trimming cut 1 base from V and 5 bases from J; bases unmatched to any gene: 7. The chain's CDR3 is CASSLVPTGVHNEQFF. The CDR3 DNA is TGTGCCAGCAGCTTAGTTCCGACAGGGGTCCACAATGAGCAGTTCTTC.